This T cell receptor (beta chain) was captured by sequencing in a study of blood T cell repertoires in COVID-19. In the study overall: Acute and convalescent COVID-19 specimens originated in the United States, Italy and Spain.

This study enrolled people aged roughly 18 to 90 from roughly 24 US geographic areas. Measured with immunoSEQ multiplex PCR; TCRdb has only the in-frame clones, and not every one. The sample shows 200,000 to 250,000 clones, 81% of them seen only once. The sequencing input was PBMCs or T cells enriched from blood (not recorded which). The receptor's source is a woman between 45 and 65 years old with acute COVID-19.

The CDR3 nucleotides are TGTGCCAGTAGTATCCAATACAGGGCAACTGAAGCTTTCTTT. Amino acid sequence: CASSIQYRATEAFF. The chain joins TRBV19 to TRBJ1-1, with D perhaps TRBD1 (6 bases). This CDR3 is built from 14 residues. Germline loops: CDR1 LNHDA, CDR2 SQIVND (reference sequence). V was clipped by 3 bases and J by 5 bases, with 13 bases between them.